Sequencing of this T cell receptor beta chain was carried out in a study of graft-versus-host responses after intestinal transplantation. Study summary: Recipients underwent multivisceral, liver-intestinal, or isolated intestinal transplants.

Only in-frame clones appear in the TCRdb table, and some are missing; sequencing was by immunoSEQ multiplex PCR. In the table there are roughly 100,000 clones, about nine tenths of which are singletons. CDR3 size: 16 residues. CDR1 SNHLY and CDR2 FYNNEI come from the germline V gene. V lost 3 bases to trimming and J lost 5 bases, with 17 bases between them. This clone appeared a single time. The antigen remains undetermined. The clonotype was recovered from a human donor who was the organ donor for an intestinal transplant. The chain joins TRBV2 to TRBJ1-5; D is unclear. The sequences come from unstimulated CD8+ T cells sorted from spleen or lymph node cells, collected before transplant. DNA of the CDR3: TGTGCCAGCAGTGACCCTCGGGTTAAAGAGCATCAGCCCCAGCATTTT. This sequence encodes CASSDPRVKEHQPQHF.